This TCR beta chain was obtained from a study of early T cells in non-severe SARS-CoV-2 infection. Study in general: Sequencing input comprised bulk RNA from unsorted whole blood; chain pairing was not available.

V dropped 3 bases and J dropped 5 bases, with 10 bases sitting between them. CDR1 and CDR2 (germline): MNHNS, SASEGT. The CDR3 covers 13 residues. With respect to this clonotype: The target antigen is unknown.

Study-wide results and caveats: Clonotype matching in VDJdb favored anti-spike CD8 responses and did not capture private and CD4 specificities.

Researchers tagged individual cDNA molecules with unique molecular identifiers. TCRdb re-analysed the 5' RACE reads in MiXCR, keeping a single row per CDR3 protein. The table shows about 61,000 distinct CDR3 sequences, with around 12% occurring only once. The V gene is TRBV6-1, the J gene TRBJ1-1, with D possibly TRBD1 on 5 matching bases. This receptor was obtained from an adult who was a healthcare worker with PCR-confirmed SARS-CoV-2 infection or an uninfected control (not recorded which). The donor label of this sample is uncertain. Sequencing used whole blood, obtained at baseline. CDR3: CASSDRDLTEAFF. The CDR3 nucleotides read TGTGCCAGCAGTGACAGGGATCTGACTGAAGCTTTCTTT.